The clone carrying this T cell receptor beta chain turned up a few times. Time point: pre-sensitization, week 0. This sample's treatment: therapeutic diphenylcyclopropenone sensitization with weekly scalp DPC. Blood draws came before every patch-test application. MiXCR was run by TCRdb on the RACE reads, yielding one entry per CDR3 protein. Of 350,000 to 450,000 distinct CDR3 sequences in the sample, less than 6.5% are singletons; the top ten hold roughly 2.6%. Germline CDR1 reads MDHEN; CDR2 reads SYDVKM. The CDR3 runs 13 residues. This sample was included in a study of human T cells and chemical hapten exposure. Overall study: Patches that contained 0.01% DPC were applied to the upper back and read at 6 days.

The clonotype originates from a woman between 45 and 65 years old with alopecia areata. Some clones in this sample may be carry-over from other donors' samples. The rearrangement uses TRBV28 and TRBJ1-2; D is unclear. The sequencing here drew on whole blood, taken in connection with sensitization to the hapten diphenylcyclopropenone (DPC). CDR3 sequence reads: CAHPGTSNYGYTF. The CDR3 DNA reads TGTGCGCACCCGGGCACTTCTAACTATGGCTACACCTTC.